The 3 T cell receptor beta chains listed next were all sequenced from one sample in a study of cytomegalovirus exposure and HLA in healthy donors. PCR used 60 Vbeta primers and 13 Jbeta primers. TCRdb keeps only in-frame clones here, not all; method: immunoSEQ multiplex PCR. The profile covers about 200,000 clones, with 79% appearing a single time and over 1.5% taken by the ten largest. Sequencing used PBMCs. These TCRs come from a girl aged 5-17 years in good health and CMV-seropositive.

CDR3 bases: TGTGCCAGCAGTGTCTCAAGCACGGGTAGGGAGACCCAGTACTTC. This sequence encodes CASSVSSTGRETQYF. This chain joins TRBV2 and TRBJ2-5; the D is unclear. The CDR3 is 15 residues long. Germline assignment: CDR1 SNHLY and CDR2 FYNNEI. Between the trimmed V and J ends, which lost 4 bases and 5 bases, there was a span of 17 bases.

The gene calls are TRBV5-8 and TRBJ2-7; D ambiguous. Germline assignment: CDR1 SGHTS and CDR2 YDEGEE. The V gene lost 0 bases and the J gene lost 9 bases, with 7 bases spanning the gap. CDR3 length equals 11 residues. The CDR3 spells CASSLAGVQYF. In DNA form, the CDR3 reads TGTGCCAGCAGCTTGGCCGGAGTGCAGTACTTC.

The J gene is TRBJ2-3, the V gene TRBV11-2; no reliable D call. The CDR3 spans 13 residues. Germline CDR1 SGHAT, CDR2 FQNNGV. V was pared by 5 bases and J by 0 bases, with 6 bases between. The CDR3 DNA follows: TGTGCCAGCAGCCCCCTAAGCACAGATACGCAGTATTTT. This translates into CASSPLSTDTQYF.